This T cell receptor (beta chain) emerged from a study of blood T cell repertoires in COVID-19. Study at large: Material from acute and convalescent COVID-19 was sourced from the United States, Italy and Spain. In each case, the material was cDNA or gDNA derived from T cells, B-cell-depleted T cells, or PBMCs.

Germline V gene data show CDR1 as SGDLS and CDR2 as YYNGEE. V lost 0 bases, J lost 1 base, and 8 bases lay in between. The CDR3 has 15 amino acids. Authors' processing steps: How many nucleated cells were present was estimated from reference gene primer amplification. TCRdb's table, derived via immunoSEQ multiplex PCR, lists solely in-frame clones and lacks some. The DNA gave D and trimming, while V, J and clone size come from that table. The sample comprises some 83,000 clones, roughly nine tenths of which are singletons, and 4.5% to 6% rests with the top ten. The sample taken for sequencing was peripheral blood. The rearrangement joins TRBV9 to TRBJ2-1, with a weak D call TRBD2 (5 bases). The sequence derives from a woman of 80 years or more with active or convalescent COVID-19. Here the CDR3 reads CASSVELGSYNEQFF. In DNA, the CDR3 is TGTGCCAGCAGCGTAGAACTAGGTTCCTACAATGAGCAGTTCTTC.